This T cell receptor beta chain was obtained from a study of OX40 agonist ivuxolimab in advanced cancers. Findings and caveats of the study: Nonresponders, in some cases, also had low normalized T-cell clonal expansion.

Clones were read by immunoSEQ multiplex PCR, and TCRdb kept only the in-frame ones, dropping some. Of about 82,000 clones listed, approximately 85% are singletons. Germline CDR1 reads ENHRY; CDR2 reads SYGVKD. The trim removed 7 bases at V and 5 bases at J, leaving 8 bases unmatched. The CDR3 spans 15 residues. Comment on this clone: Antigen unknown.

J is TRBJ2-2 and V is TRBV10-3; 9 bases match TRBD2. The TCR comes from an adult with an advanced solid tumor such as melanoma, head and neck, liver or kidney cancer. The sample consisted of CD4+ or CD8+ T cells sorted from blood, taken in a trial of the OX40 agonist ivuxolimab. The CDR3: CAITPASGATGELFF. CDR3 nucleotide sequence: TGTGCCATCACCCCGGCTAGCGGGGCTACCGGGGAGCTGTTTTTT.